These 30 T cell receptor beta chains were sequenced from one sample in a study of T cell responses to AZD1222 COVID-19 vaccine. The method was immunoSEQ multiplex PCR; TCRdb's version includes in-frame clones alone and lacks a portion of them. This table holds some 91,000 clones, 85% to 95% found once. Sequences were derived from peripheral blood, sampled on day 0 of AZD1222 vaccination. These receptor sequences come from an adult in good health.

V gene TRBV13 combines with J gene TRBJ1-2, with TRBD1 matching over 10 bases. CDR1 is PRHDT and CDR2 is FYEKMQ in the germline V gene (reference sequence). The CDR3 is 15 amino acids. Trimming took 2 bases from V and 3 from J; bases not matched to a gene: 3. The CDR3 protein is CASSLWDRGDYGYTF. CDR3 nucleotides: TGTGCCAGCAGCTTATGGGACAGGGGAGACTATGGCTACACCTTC. Complete variable domain (other parts from reference TRBV13 and TRBJ1-2): AAGVIQSPRHLIKEKRETATLKCYPIPRHDTVYWYQQGPGQDPQFLISFYEKMQSDKGSIPDRFSAQQFSDYHSELNMSSLELGDSALYFCASSLWDRGDYGYTFGSGTRLTVV.

The genes are TRBV5-6 and TRBJ2-2; 11 nucleotides match TRBD1. Germline assignment: CDR1 SGHDT and CDR2 YYEEEE. The CDR3 covers 16 residues. With 0 bases clipped from V and 4 bases from J, the junction kept 2 bases outside the gene matches. CDR3 loop: CASSLVGQGGTGELFF. The DNA of the CDR3 is TGTGCCAGCAGCTTGGTGGGACAGGGGGGCACCGGGGAGCTGTTTTTT.

V gene TRBV27 combines with J gene TRBJ1-2; 8 bases align to TRBD1. V lost 6 bases to trimming and J lost 4 bases; unmatched junction nucleotides: 4. CDR1 is MNHEY, CDR2 SMNVEV, per germline (reference sequence). The CDR3 contains 13 residues. The CDR3 DNA follows: TGTGCCAGCAGCCAGGGACAGGCCTATGGCTACACCTTC. Translation: CASSQGQAYGYTF.

This chain joins TRBV13 and TRBJ2-5, with D perhaps TRBD1 or TRBD2 (7 bases each). The CDR3 is 14 residues long. Trimming pared 5 bases from V and 5 bases from J, leaving 15 bases between. Germline V gives CDR1 PRHDT, CDR2 FYEKMQ (reference sequence). The CDR3 DNA reads as TGTGCCAGCAGCGGGGAGGGGGCGCGTGAGACCCAGTACTTC. As protein: CASSGEGARETQYF.

For the CDR3, the DNA is TGTGCCAGCAGCTTAGGGGGACAGGGTTTACAGACCCAGTACTTC. This translates into CASSLGGQGLQTQYF. The chain has TRBV7-2 and TRBJ2-5; TRBD1 aligns across 9 bases. This CDR3 has 15 residues. V lost 1 base and J lost 6; bases outside the gene matches: 6. Germline V lookup: CDR1 SGHTA, CDR2 FQGNSA.

The chain recombines TRBV27 with TRBJ1-1; no definite D call. This CDR3 comprises 13 residues. Looked up from germline, CDR1 is MNHEY and CDR2 is SMNVEV (reference sequence). V lost 6 bases and J 2 bases, leaving 10 bases between the germline ends. The CDR3 sequence: CASRSWINTEAFF. DNA of the CDR3: TGTGCCAGCAGGTCCTGGATTAACACTGAAGCTTTCTTT.

The rearrangement links TRBV27 to TRBJ2-1; TRBD2 might be the D (6 bases). V was clipped by 4 bases and J by 8 bases, with 6 bases between them. There are 11 residues in the CDR3. CDR1 is MNHEY, CDR2 SMNVEV, per germline (reference sequence). The CDR3 loop reads CASSWGDEQFF. CDR3 bases: TGTGCCAGCAGTTGGGGGGATGAGCAGTTCTTC.

This chain connects TRBV7-6 to TRBJ2-3, with TRBD2 matching 7 bases. Germline V lookup: CDR1 SGHVS, CDR2 FNYEAQ. The CDR3 runs 16 residues. Germline trimming cut 2 bases from V and 4 bases from J; bases unmatched to any gene: 9. CDR3 protein: CASSLYSGREPDTQYF. CDR3 DNA sequence: TGTGCCAGCAGCTTATATTCGGGGCGGGAGCCAGATACGCAGTATTTT.

The genes are TRBV21-1 and TRBJ1-6; the table gives TRBD1 as D, unverified against the DNA. TRBV21-1 is recorded as a pseudogene. CDR3 size: 18 residues. CDR3 sequence (DNA): TGTGCCAGCAGCAAAAGTGGGGCCATAAAATCCTATAATTCACCCCTCCACTTT. Amino acid sequence: CASSKSGAIKSYNSPLHF.

The CDR3 here is CASSFSSPGITGELFF. The CDR3 coding sequence is TGTGCCAGCAGCTTCTCTTCCCCAGGAATCACCGGGGAGCTGTTTTTT. The chain couples TRBV7-9 to TRBJ2-2, with D uncertain. V was shortened by 3 bases and J by 4 bases, with 15 bases between the two germline ends. The CDR3 has 16 amino acids. Germline V gene data show CDR1 as SEHNR and CDR2 as FQNEAQ (reference sequence).

The chain employs TRBV27 and TRBJ2-1; D is ambiguous. Germline CDR1 MNHEY, CDR2 SMNVEV (reference sequence). The CDR3 spans 17 residues. The V gene lost 5 bases and the J gene lost 0 bases, with 17 bases spanning the gap. The CDR3 DNA sequence: TGTGCCAGCAGTACTACACTCAGTAGTCGCTCCTACAATGAGCAGTTCTTC. This sequence encodes CASSTTLSSRSYNEQFF.

This chain connects TRBV18 to TRBJ2-5; the D is unclear. Trimming removed 4 bases at V and 4 bases at J, with 4 bases between. Germline CDR1 reads KGHSH; CDR2 reads LQKENI. CDR3 length: 11 residues. The chain's CDR3 is CASSLRETQYF. In DNA form, the CDR3 reads TGTGCCAGCTCACTAAGAGAGACCCAGTACTTC.

The V call is TRBV24-1, the J call TRBJ2-2, with 10 bases that match TRBD2. CDR1 is KGHDR and CDR2 is SFDVKD in the germline V gene. The V and J ends lost 3 bases and 1 base, in that order; junction bases with no gene match: 7. CDR3 size: 18 residues. The CDR3 DNA reads TGTGCCACCAGTGATCCCACCCGGACTAGCGGGAACACCGGGGAGCTGTTTTTT. Residues: CATSDPTRTSGNTGELFF.

V is TRBV28 and J is TRBJ1-5, with TRBD1 as a possible D gene (5 bases). Trimming cost V 4 bases and J 0 bases, with 13 bases left between them. CDR1 MDHEN and CDR2 SYDVKM come from the germline V gene. The CDR3 consists of 16 residues. CDR3 nucleotides: TGTGCCAGCAGTTCCCAGGGTTATACTAGCAATCAGCCCCAGCATTTT. Protein sequence: CASSSQGYTSNQPQHF. The full variable domain, completed using reference TRBV28 and TRBJ1-5, is DVKVTQSSRYLVKRTGEKVFLECVQDMDHENMFWYRQDPGLGLRLIYFSYDVKMKEKGDIPEGYSVSREKKERFSLILESASTNQTSMYLCASSSQGYTSNQPQHFGDGTRLSIL.

CDR3 sequence (DNA): TGTGCCAGCAGCTTCGGTTCCGGGGAGCTGTTTTTT. Protein product: CASSFGSGELFF. The chain has TRBV5-4 and TRBJ2-2; D is unclear. The CDR3 spans 12 residues. Germline values: CDR1 SGHNT, CDR2 YYREEE (reference sequence). Trimming took 2 bases from V and 6 from J, leaving 5 bases between them.

The chain links TRBV2 to TRBJ1-6; D is unclear. This CDR3 has 15 residues. Germline V gene sequence: CDR1 SNHLY, CDR2 FYNNEI. V lost 1 base and J 0 bases, leaving 4 bases between the germline ends. CDR3 sequence reads: CASSEGNSYNSPLHF. CDR3 coding DNA: TGTGCCAGCAGTGAAGGGAACTCCTATAATTCACCCCTCCACTTT.

This chain joins TRBV5-1 and TRBJ1-2, with unresolved D. CDR1 and CDR2 from the germline V gene are SGHRS and YFSETQ. This CDR3 comprises 14 residues. Trimming removed 2 bases from V and 4 bases from J, with 12 bases in between. CDR3 loop: CASSLKEGVYGYTF. The CDR3 DNA reads as TGCGCCAGCAGCTTAAAGGAGGGAGTCTATGGCTACACCTTC.

V usage is TRBV11-2 and J usage is TRBJ2-1; D is ambiguous. There are 17 residues in the CDR3. V was trimmed by 1 base and J by 5 bases, leaving 18 bases between them. The V gene's germline CDR1 is SGHAT and CDR2 FQNNGV. Here the CDR3 reads CASSLVLTGRNHNEQFF. DNA of the CDR3: TGTGCCAGCAGCTTAGTTTTAACGGGCCGGAACCACAATGAGCAGTTCTTC. The full variable domain, in which reference TRBV11-2 and TRBJ2-1 provide the parts outside the CDR3, is EAGVAQSPRYKIIEKRQSVAFWCNPISGHATLYWYQQILGQGPKLLIQFQNNGVVDDSQLPKDRFSAERLKGVDSTLKIQPAKLEDSAVYLCASSLVLTGRNHNEQFFGPGTRLTVL.

The V call is TRBV11-1, the J call TRBJ1-4, with D unresolved. The CDR3 extends over 14 amino acids. Trimming removed 5 bases from V and 7 bases from J, with 14 bases in between. The germline gives CDR1 SGHAT, CDR2 FQDESV (reference sequence). The CDR3 coding sequence is TGTGCCAGCAGCCCGACCGGGGTCGGTGAAAAACTGTTTTTT. It specifies CASSPTGVGEKLFF.

This clone ranks as medium-sized. The gene calls are TRBV4-3 and TRBJ2-7, with 7 bases aligning to TRBD2. V lost 0 bases, J lost 3 bases, and 2 bases stayed unmatched. The CDR3 is made up of 14 amino acids. Germline V lookup: CDR1 LGHNA, CDR2 YSLEER. DNA of the CDR3: TGCGCCAGCAGCCAAGATCGCGGGAGCTACGAGCAGTACTTC. This codes for CASSQDRGSYEQYF.

This chain connects TRBV6-5 to TRBJ1-6, with 8 bases fitting TRBD1. The CDR3 spans 16 residues. After removal of 0 bases from V and 6 bases from J, the junction contained 4 bases not matched to a gene. Per the germline V gene, CDR1 is MNHEY and CDR2 is SVGAGI. CDR3 protein: CASSYSKTGGNSPLHF. CDR3 nucleotide sequence: TGTGCCAGCAGTTACTCGAAAACAGGGGGTAATTCACCCCTCCACTTT.

The chain has TRBV28 and TRBJ2-7, with D possibly TRBD2 on 7 matching bases. The germline CDR1 and CDR2 sequences are MDHEN and SYDVKM. Trimming left V 6 bases short and J 3 bases short, with 21 bases between. The CDR3 sequence is 16 residues long. CDR3 residues: CASSSSGAPGGYEQYF. In nucleotides, the CDR3 is TGTGCCAGCAGCTCCTCAGGGGCCCCGGGGGGCTACGAGCAGTACTTC.

The chain joins TRBV28 to TRBJ1-5, with TRBD1 matching over 7 bases. CDR1 MDHEN and CDR2 SYDVKM come from the germline V gene. With V trimmed by 6 bases and J by 1 base, 6 bases remained unmatched. The CDR3 loop spans 15 amino acids. The DNA of the CDR3 is TGTGCCAGCAGGGGGACAGCACTCAGCAATCAGCCCCAGCATTTT. This codes for CASRGTALSNQPQHF. The variable domain in full, with the rest retrieved from reference TRBV28 and TRBJ1-5, is DVKVTQSSRYLVKRTGEKVFLECVQDMDHENMFWYRQDPGLGLRLIYFSYDVKMKEKGDIPEGYSVSREKKERFSLILESASTNQTSMYLCASRGTALSNQPQHFGDGTRLSIL.

The gene calls are TRBV7-2 and TRBJ2-1; D remains unclear. Germline loops: CDR1 SGHTA, CDR2 FQGNSA. The V end lost 1 base, the J end lost 4 bases, and 11 bases lay between the germline ends. The CDR3 consists of 15 residues. Written as DNA, the CDR3 is TGTGCCAGCAGCTTAGGTATTCCATTATACAATGAGCAGTTCTTC. Translation: CASSLGIPLYNEQFF. Complete variable domain (other parts from reference TRBV7-2 and TRBJ2-1): GAGVSQSPSNKVTEKGKDVELRCDPISGHTALYWYRQSLGQGLEFLIYFQGNSAPDKSGLPSDRFSAERTGGSVSTLTIQRTQQEDSAVYLCASSLGIPLYNEQFFGPGTRLTVL.

This clone was counted only a few times. The chain couples TRBV19 to TRBJ1-5, with 8 nucleotides matching TRBD1. CDR1 is LNHDA, CDR2 SQIVND, per germline (reference sequence). The CDR3 length is 14 residues. After removal of 3 bases from V and 6 bases from J, the junction contained 4 bases not matched to a gene. As DNA, the CDR3 is TGTGCCAGTAGTATGGACGGACAGGGTCAGCCCCAGCATTTT. Protein: CASSMDGQGQPQHF.

V and J are TRBV25-1 and TRBJ1-2; D unresolved. V gave up 4 bases and J gave up 5 bases, with 8 bases separating them. Germline lookup yields CDR1 MGHDK and CDR2 SYGVNS. The CDR3 is 12 amino acids. CDR3 coding DNA: TGTGCCAGCAGTGCCCGGTGGTATGGCTACACCTTC. It encodes CASSARWYGYTF.

The chain combines TRBV15 with TRBJ2-3, with a tentative D call TRBD1 (6 bases). The CDR3 is 16 amino acids. Germline V CDR1 and CDR2: LNHNV, YYDKDF (reference sequence). V lost 0 bases and J 5 bases, leaving 15 bases between the germline ends. Written as DNA, the CDR3 is TGTGCCACCAGCAGAGATTTGGGGGCCAGAGAAGATACGCAGTATTTT. This gives the protein CATSRDLGAREDTQYF.

The rearrangement uses TRBV2 and TRBJ1-2, with TRBD1 identical over 10 bases. Germline V gene data show CDR1 as SNHLY and CDR2 as FYNNEI. Trimming cost V 5 bases and J 6 bases; bases outside gene matches: 3. This CDR3 is 13 amino acids long. CDR3 in DNA: TGTGCCAGCAGTTGGGACAGGGGTGATGGCTACACCTTC. Its translation: CASSWDRGDGYTF. Combining the CDR3 with reference TRBV2 and TRBJ1-2 gives the whole variable domain EPEVTQTPSHQVTQMGQEVILRCVPISNHLYFYWYRQILGQKVEFLVSFYNNEISEKSEIFDDQFSVERPDGSNFTLKIRSTKLEDSAMYFCASSWDRGDGYTFGSGTRLTVV.

Comments on this clone: One end of the junction does not line up with germline, which may come from a read error. The chain recombines TRBV28 with TRBJ1-1; TRBD1 agrees at 9 bases. Germline CDR1 MDHEN, CDR2 SYDVKM. The CDR3 is made up of 12 amino acids. The CDR3 DNA reads as TGTGCCAGCAGATCAAGGGACAGGGAAATTCTCTTT. The encoded protein is CASRSRDREILF.

This clone has more than one count but fewer than ten. V usage is TRBV5-5 and J usage is TRBJ1-2; D may be TRBD1 (5 bases). Germline loops: CDR1 SGHKS, CDR2 YYEKEE (reference sequence). The CDR3 is 12 amino acids. V was trimmed by 4 bases and J by 12 bases, leaving 16 bases between them. CDR3 in amino acids: CASSLEGRINTF. CDR3 nucleotide sequence: TGTGCCAGCAGCCTGGAGGGACGGATTAACACCTTC.